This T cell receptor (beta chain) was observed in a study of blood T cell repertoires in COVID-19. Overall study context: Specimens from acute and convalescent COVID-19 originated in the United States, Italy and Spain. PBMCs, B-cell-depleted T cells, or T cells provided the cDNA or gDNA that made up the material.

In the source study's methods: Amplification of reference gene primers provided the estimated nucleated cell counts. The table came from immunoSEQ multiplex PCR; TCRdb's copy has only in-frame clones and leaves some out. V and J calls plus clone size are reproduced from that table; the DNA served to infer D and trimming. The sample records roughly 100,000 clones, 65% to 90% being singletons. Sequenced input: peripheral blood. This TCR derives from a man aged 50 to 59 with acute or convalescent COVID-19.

The chain's CDR3 is CAWSETGSPNSPLHF. CDR3 bases: TGTGCCTGGAGTGAGACCGGGTCTCCAAATTCACCCCTCCACTTT. This chain connects TRBV30 to TRBJ1-6; D is undetermined. The length of the CDR3 is 15 residues. Germline lookup yields CDR1 GTSNPN and CDR2 SVGIG (reference sequence). Trimming shortened V by 1 base and J by 7 bases, and 14 bases separated the two germline ends.